Sequencing of this TCR beta chain was carried out in a study of vaccination and CD4 T cells after COVID-19. About the study: Overlapping spike peptides of SARS-CoV-2, HCoV-NL63, HCoV-OC43 and HCoV-229E were used, and cells were stimulated with them. General study findings and limits: Spike mono-reactivity was evident in 304 of the 307 vaccine-specific clones derived from convalescent patients.

Comment on this clonotype: Its target is unknown.

The time point here: late sampling 161 to 241 days after vaccination in a few convalescent patients. Sample treatment: approximately 11-day PBMC culture with coronavirus spike peptide pools or control peptides (ViraFEST assay). Cell culture was performed with around 2 million PBMCs per well in the presence of approximately 10 IU/ml IL-2 and around 9.7 ug/ml peptide pools. The V gene's germline CDR1 is DFQATT and CDR2 SNEGSKA (reference sequence). There are 16 residues in the CDR3. The V and J ends lost 2 bases and 0 bases respectively, with 13 bases between them. Cultured CD4+ T-cell DNA underwent Oncomine TCR Beta short-read sequencing. In this case, cultured CD4+ T cells provided the extracted genomic DNA. One entry per CDR3 protein, called by TCRdb with MiXCR from the PCR reads. This sample has around 15,000 distinct CDR3 sequences; approximately 50% occur once, and the top ten carry approximately 15%.

The V gene is TRBV20-1, the J gene TRBJ2-2; D not certain. This TCR was recovered from a human donor who had recovered from COVID-19. The starting material was CD4+ T cells from blood, cultured in vitro, obtained about 7 months after SARS-CoV-2 vaccination. The CDR3 nucleotides are TGCAGTGCTAGATATAGGGCGGTCCCGAACACCGGGGAGCTGTTTTTT. Encoded protein: CSARYRAVPNTGELFF.